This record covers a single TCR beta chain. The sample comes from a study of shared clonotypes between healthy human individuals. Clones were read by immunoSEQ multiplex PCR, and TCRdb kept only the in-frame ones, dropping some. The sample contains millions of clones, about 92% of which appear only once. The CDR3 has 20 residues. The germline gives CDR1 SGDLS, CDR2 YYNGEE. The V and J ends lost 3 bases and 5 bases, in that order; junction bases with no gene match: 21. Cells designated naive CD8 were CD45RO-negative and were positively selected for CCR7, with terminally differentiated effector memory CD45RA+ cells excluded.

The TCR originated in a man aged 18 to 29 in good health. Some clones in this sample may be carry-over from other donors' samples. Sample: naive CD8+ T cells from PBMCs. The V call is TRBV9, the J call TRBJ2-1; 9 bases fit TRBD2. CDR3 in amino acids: CASSAPLRPTREGLNNEQFF. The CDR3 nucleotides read TGTGCCAGCAGCGCGCCACTCCGGCCAACGCGGGAGGGCCTCAACAATGAGCAGTTCTTC.